The present TCR beta chain was sequenced within a study of cytomegalovirus exposure and HLA in healthy donors (dated by TCRdb to 2016 to 2017). About the investigation overall: In an earlier analysis of roughly 590 of the donors, 250 to 300 Gb of sequence data and 90 million to 120 million unique TCR beta sequences from about 180 million T cells were reported. Roughly 310 gigabases of sequencing data and approximately 85 million unique TCR sequences were included in an early release covering around 650 HLA-typed donors. Of the roughly 400 genotyped donors, approximately 80% were placed in the genetic ancestry cluster associated with self-reported Caucasian donors. The study aimed to test whether signatures of past pathogen exposure could be identified by cataloging public T cell receptors. The study used immunosequencing to profile the T cell repertoires of 666 subjects and linked those repertoires to cytomegalovirus serostatus. In addition to the first cohort of several hundred subjects, a separate validation cohort of 120 different subjects was used. The study combined high-throughput TCR immunosequencing, statistical association of individual TCRs with disease status, and machine learning to predict cytomegalovirus infection status. A later analysis re-examined previously published TCR beta repertoires from hundreds of donors and added high-resolution HLA genotyping to investigate patterns of TCR occurrence. The later analysis used no new phenotypic data to find candidate immune exposures, relying instead on TCR beta sequences and their occurrence across donors. An earlier analysis of 500 to 650 of the donors applied high-throughput TCR beta sequencing to assess whether each TCR beta V gene segment acted as functional or pseudogenic. Donor age, sex, ethnicity and CMV serostatus were collected together with the repertoire data. In a later genetic analysis, genome-wide SNP genotypes for about three fifths of the 666 donors were used, and that subset was treated as a discovery cohort. Every discovery cohort repertoire had been produced on one sequencing platform. HLA typing included class I and class II loci at four-digit resolution. The number of typed donors differed by locus: 629-630 for A, B, C, DRB1 and DQB1; 500 to 550 for DQA1; 606 for DPA1; and roughly 450 for DPB1. Because of strong linkage in the cohort, a few DR-DQ haplotypes were treated as single units for association and clustering. Across about 370 genotyped donors of the cohort, an average of approximately 220,000 unique TCR beta nucleotide sequences per donor were sequenced, and about a sixth of those sequences were non-productive.

With respect to this clone: The antigen it binds to is not known. No much larger clone exists at a distance of one base, and base qualities are not known.

In the germline V gene (reference sequence), CDR1 corresponds to LNHDA and CDR2 to SQIVND. Spanning cysteine to phenylalanine, the CDR3 consists of 15 amino acids. Only the CDR3 DNA stays, 45 bases, in frame from base 1. V is trimmed back by 5 bases and J by 2 bases, and the junction contains 8 bases that no gene match accounts for. Library construction relied on the immunoSEQ multiplex PCR assay. The multiplex PCR relied on a mix of 60 forward primers for TCR Vbeta segments and 13 reverse primers for TCR Jbeta segments. The CDR3 region of rearranged TCR beta genes was amplified from genomic DNA with a multiplex PCR assay. The amplified TCR beta libraries were sequenced on the Illumina HiSeq System as 87-base-pair reads. The source study handled its data this way. A later analysis counted 75 million to 100 million unique TCR beta chains across the 500 to 850 repertoires, and 10 million to 12 million of these chains were shared by at least two donors. Raw reads were error-corrected and collapsed into unique sequences with a nearest-neighbor algorithm that merged closely related sequences to remove PCR and sequencing errors. V, D and J gene segments were assigned by aligning CDR3 sequences to IMGT reference sequences. For a sequence to be retained, at least a six-nucleotide match to both a V gene segment and a J gene segment was required. A rearrangement was called productive if the CDR3 had no stop codons and remained in frame with V and J, and every other rearrangement was called non-productive. CDR3 was defined according to IMGT convention as the region running from the second conserved V-encoded cysteine to the conserved J-encoded phenylalanine. The earlier analysis of fewer than 700 of the donors excluded sequences that lacked an unambiguous match to a single V gene segment. In an earlier analysis of several hundred of the donors, V segments were called functional above 56.7% productive rearrangements and were called segregating when the between-donor standard deviation exceeded 5%. A statistical classification framework was built for diagnosing cytomegalovirus status from the catalog of TCR beta chain sequences. In a later analysis, TCR nucleotide sequences were compared against IMGT/GENE-DB human TR gene sequences so that V and J genes could be assigned. In a later analysis, CDR3 sequences and most-parsimonious VDJ recombination scenarios were assigned using the TCRdist pipeline. In a later analysis, every TCR beta chain was defined by the combination of its CDR3 amino acid sequence and its V-gene family, and reads without a unique V-gene family were dropped. To address suspected cross-contamination and a sequencing artifact, a later analysis removed approximately 600 highly shared, low-generation-probability nucleotide sequences. For each public chain, a later analysis derived a clonal expansion index from normalized ranks of inferred template counts within each repertoire. In a later analysis, generation probabilities were computed with a VDJ recombination model fitted to out-of-frame rearrangements, and the resulting probabilities were checked against IGoR. In a later analysis, TCR-TCR, TCR-HLA and TCR-CMV co-occurrence was scored with hypergeometric tests, and a repertoire-size bias correction was applied to TCR pairs. In a later analysis, false discovery rates were estimated by permuting HLA or CMV assignments 20 times. In a later analysis, co-occurring TCRs were grouped using DBSCAN, with TCRdist sequence similarity added in when clustering inside HLA-allele-positive subsets. For co-occurrence clustering, repertoires with fewer than 30,000 or more than 120,000 public chains were excluded, along with five or six repertoires with anomalous nucleotide sharing. TCRdb's version of the immuneACCESS table is confined to in-frame rearrangements and falls short of the full clone set. An unresolved V gene accounts for under half of the shortfall where checked; the remainder is of unknown origin. The V and J calls and clone size are taken from that table; D and trimming were inferred from the DNA. This sample comprises some 150,000 clones, roughly 63% of them detected only once. The ten top clones hold approximately 7% of the sample.

The cohort was made up of approximately 700 healthy bone marrow donors. At the time of sampling, all cohort members were nominally healthy, though unrecorded immune exposures were likely present. The donor tested CMV seropositive and was one of the 289 seropositive cohort members. Each donor provided a peripheral blood sample, and peripheral blood mononuclear cells were used for TCR beta sequencing. The Qiagen DNeasy Blood Extraction Kit was used to extract genomic DNA from the blood cell samples. Study-wide findings and limitations: Most CMV-associated TCR beta chains appeared to be HLA-restricted in a later analysis, and the HLA associations seemed to be driven largely by CMV exposure. Roughly uniform sequencing depth across donors was assumed in presence/absence analyses, although this assumption may not hold. According to a later analysis, parvovirus B19, influenza, CMV and Epstein-Barr virus appeared linked to several top co-occurrence clusters. The classifier was reported to diagnose cytomegalovirus status with high specificity and sensitivity in both the original cohort and the validation cohort. The earlier analysis of about 600 of the donors excluded roughly 17 rarely observed V segments, including chromosome 9 orphons, because counts were too low. In vitro tests confirmed that a few of the cytomegalovirus-associated TCR beta chains recognize cytomegalovirus antigens. Broadly in line with IMGT annotations, most TCR beta V segments showed up in productive rearrangements about 90% or about 30% of the time in an earlier analysis of roughly 590 of the donors. A further reported finding was that TCR beta sequences accurately predicted the HLA-A and HLA-B alleles for most subjects in the first cohort. Compared with the approximately 600-donor mean, donors in an Asian-associated ancestry cluster had fewer N-insertions in productive TCRs, according to a later genetic analysis. While some public TCRs were present in many individuals, most TCR sequences turned up only very rarely across donors. A later analysis associated about 17,000 TCR beta sequences with specific HLA alleles at a false discovery rate of 0.05. Compared with equally common non-associated chains, HLA-associated TCR beta chains in a later analysis were more clonally expanded and had lower generation probabilities. Only TCR beta chains were sequenced in this cohort, and the absence of alpha or paired-chain data limited detectable features. Because HLA typing was unavailable for some donors at each locus, only the typed subset was used in association tests. For the cohort, immune exposure information was limited to CMV serostatus. Assigning TCR associations to individual alleles was difficult when HLA alleles, especially DR and DQ, strongly co-occurred. In the study, some 160 TCR beta chains were listed as associated with cytomegalovirus. Some IMGT-functional V segments, including TRBV6-2 and TRBV6-3, could not be told apart with the 87-base-pair reads, so those segments were excluded. A cluster of highly shared sequence variants was judged likely to be a technical artifact of the sequencing pipeline. In a later genetic analysis, a missense DCLRE1C variant was associated with V-gene and J-gene trimming of TCR beta chains, and the association was replicated in an independent cohort. According to the authors, the approach could potentially be generalized to other disease states and immunological phenotypes. In a later analysis, the rate of TCR association differed among HLA loci, with DRB1 alleles having the most associated TCRs and HLA-C alleles having the fewest. Correlated functional status among segregating V segments might be attributable to linkage disequilibrium, but an unknown experimental factor could not be ruled out.

The chain is assembled from TRBV19 and TRBJ2-5; TRBD2 agrees with 7 junctional bases. Material: PBMCs. The source of this sequence is a woman aged 60-70 years in good health and CMV-seropositive. The CDR3 in this case is CASSEGLVSQETQYF. The DNA sequence is TGTGCCAGTAGTGAAGGACTAGTGAGTCAAGAGACCCAGTACTTC.